The clone carrying this T cell receptor (beta chain) was detected only a few times. Its specificity is not known. A second PCR of roughly 7 to 11 cycles used a sample-barcoded 5' primer and a J-beta primer mix. Using its own MiXCR run on the 5' RACE reads, TCRdb lists one record per CDR3 protein. The table records approximately 780,000 distinct CDR3 sequences, about a quarter of them present only once. The data belong to a study of blood T cells in healthy people across ages. Study-wide results and caveats: Estimates drawn from one million T cells were deemed to understate diversity. Both naive CD4+ cell counts and diversity were greater in long-lived donors than in aged donors. Age advanced and TCR beta diversity per million T cells fell, roughly linearly.

V shed 2 bases and J shed 7 bases, with 18 bases lying between them. CDR1 is DFQATT and CDR2 is SNEGSKA in the germline V gene (reference sequence). The CDR3 sequence is 14 residues long. These same data were also listed under a study on T cells of mothers and their children. That work adds: RNA was extracted, and all of it went into cDNA synthesis at about 1.6 ug per 15 ul.

This sequence was found in a boy aged 10-17 years in good health. The material sequenced was blood. V and J are TRBV20-1 and TRBJ2-7; D perhaps matches TRBD1 (6 bases). The CDR3 sequence: CSARFNRGSEEQYF. The DNA for the CDR3 is TGCAGTGCTAGATTCAATAGGGGGTCTGAGGAGCAGTACTTC.